The source of this T cell receptor (beta chain) is a study of technical replicates of blood from several donors. Unmatched junction bases numbered 11, after V lost 0 bases and J lost 6 bases. The CDR3 spans 17 residues. Germline CDR1 LGHNA, CDR2 YNFKEQ. Generated by immunoSEQ multiplex PCR, the TCRdb table keeps only in-frame clones and is missing some. The data hold 75,000 to 100,000 clones, with roughly 94% observed a single time. Sequences were obtained from T cells isolated from PBMCs. The chain couples TRBV4-2 to TRBJ2-1, with 7 bases identical to TRBD1. This sequence was found in a human donor in good health. CDR3 DNA: TGTGCCAGCAGCCAAGAGTTCATGACAGGGTTGGCCAATGAGCAGTTCTTC. Protein: CASSQEFMTGLANEQFF.